The T cell receptor beta chain under discussion was sequenced for a study of control samples from healthy donors and cancer patients. Generated by immunoSEQ multiplex PCR, the TCRdb table keeps only in-frame clones and is missing some. The table has 70,000 to 95,000 clones, 90% to 95% seen once; the top ten hold 0.92%. Losses at the gene ends were 5 bases for V and 1 base for J; bases not matched to a gene: 14. This CDR3 has 17 amino acids. Germline CDR1 is SEHNR and CDR2 is FQNEAQ (reference sequence). The rearrangement uses TRBV7-9 and TRBJ2-7; 7 nucleotides agree with TRBD1. This TCR derives from a woman in her 30s in good health. The sequenced sample consisted of blood. The DNA of the CDR3 is TGTGCCAGCAGCGTGGCCGGAAGACAGGGATCGTCCTACGAGCAGTACTTC. Translating it yields CASSVAGRQGSSYEQYF.